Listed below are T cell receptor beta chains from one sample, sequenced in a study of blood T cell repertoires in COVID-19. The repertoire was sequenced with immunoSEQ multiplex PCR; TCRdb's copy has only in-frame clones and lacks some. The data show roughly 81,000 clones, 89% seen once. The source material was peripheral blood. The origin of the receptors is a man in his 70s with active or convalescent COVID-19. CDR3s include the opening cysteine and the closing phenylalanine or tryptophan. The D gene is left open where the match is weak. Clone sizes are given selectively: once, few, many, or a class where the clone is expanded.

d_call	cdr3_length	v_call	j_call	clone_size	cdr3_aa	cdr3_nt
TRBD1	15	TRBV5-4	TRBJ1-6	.	CASSYGTALNSPLHF	TGTGCCAGCAGCTATGGGACAGCTTTAAATTCACCCCTCCACTTT
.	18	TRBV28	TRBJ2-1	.	CASSYRGGRAYSDNEQFF	TGTGCCAGCAGTTACAGGGGGGGCAGGGCTTATTCGGACAATGAGCAGTTCTTC
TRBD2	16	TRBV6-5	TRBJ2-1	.	CASSSVAGGARNEQFF	TGTGCCAGCAGTTCCGTAGCGGGGGGGGCCCGGAATGAGCAGTTCTTC
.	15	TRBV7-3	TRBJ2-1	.	CASSLLGGRYNEQFF	TGTGCCAGCAGCTTACTCGGGGGGCGTTACAATGAGCAGTTCTTC
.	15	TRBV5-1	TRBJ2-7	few	CASSLKQGSSYEQYF	TGCGCCAGCAGCTTAAAACAGGGAAGCTCCTACGAGCAGTACTTC
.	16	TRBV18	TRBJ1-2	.	CASSPSAGGAGYGYTF	TGTGCCAGCTCACCGTCCGCGGGGGGCGCTGGGTATGGCTACACCTTC
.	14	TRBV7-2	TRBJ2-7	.	CASSLVARTYEQYF	TGTGCCAGCAGCTTAGTCGCTAGAACCTACGAGCAGTACTTC
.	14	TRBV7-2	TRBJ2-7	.	CASSLRAGAAEQYF	TGTGCCAGCAGCTTACGGGCAGGGGCGGCCGAGCAGTACTTC
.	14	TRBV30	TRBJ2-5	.	CAWSVSSGTETQYF	TGTGCCTGGAGTGTTTCCAGCGGTACGGAGACCCAGTACTTC
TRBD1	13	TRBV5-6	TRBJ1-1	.	CASSYDRDTEAFF	TGTGCCAGCAGCTATGACAGGGATACTGAAGCTTTCTTT
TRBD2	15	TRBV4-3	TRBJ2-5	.	CASSPLAGGQETQYF	TGCGCCAGCAGCCCTTTAGCGGGGGGGCAAGAGACCCAGTACTTC
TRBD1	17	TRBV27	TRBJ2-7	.	CASSTTWDRRSSYEQYF	TGTGCCAGCAGTACGACGTGGGACAGGAGGAGCTCCTACGAGCAGTACTTC
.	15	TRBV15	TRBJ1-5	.	CATQVVPNSNQPQHF	TGTGCTACTCAGGTGGTTCCAAATAGCAATCAGCCCCAGCATTTT
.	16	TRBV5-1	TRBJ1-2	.	CASRREATGISYGYTF	TGCGCCAGCAGGCGGGAGGCGACAGGTATAAGCTATGGCTACACCTTC
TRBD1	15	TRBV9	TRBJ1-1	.	CASSASGGRNTEAFF	TGTGCCAGCAGCGCATCAGGGGGCCGGAACACTGAAGCTTTCTTT
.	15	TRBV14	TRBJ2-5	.	CASSHPTRETETQYF	TGTGCCAGCAGCCACCCGACTAGGGAAACGGAGACCCAGTACTTC
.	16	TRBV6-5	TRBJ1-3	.	CASSYGHTNSGNTIYF	TGTGCCAGCAGTTACGGGCATACCAACTCTGGAAACACCATATATTTT